This is a list of T cell receptor beta chains from one sample in a study of vaccination effects on CD4 cells after COVID-19. For these TCRs, the target antigens are not known. Libraries were prepared by immunoSEQ multiplex PCR; TCRdb keeps only in-frame clonotypes and omits some of them. Here the sample spans about 66,000 clones, roughly 80% being singletons. This specimen consisted of CD4+ T cells from PBMCs cultured without peptide, obtained after COVID-19 vaccination. Receptor source: a human donor who received a COVID-19 vaccine. The CDR3 runs from the conserved cysteine through the conserved F or W. D genes are given only for firm matches. Clone sizes are given selectively: once, few, many, or a class where the clone is expanded.

d_gene	abundance	v_gene	len	j_gene	CDR3nt	CDR3aa
.	.	TRBV29-1	13	TRBJ2-3	TGCAGCGTTGTAAGGGGGATTGGGAATACGCAGTATTTT	CSVVRGIGNTQYF
TRBD1	.	TRBV18	13	TRBJ1-2	TGTGCCAGCTCTGACGGGACAGACTATGGCTACACCTTC	CASSDGTDYGYTF
.	few	TRBV3-1/TRBV3-2	17	TRBJ2-2	TGTGCCAGCAGCCAAAGACGCGGGGGCCGGCTTCCCGGGGAGCTGTTTTTT	CASSQRRGGRLPGELFF
.	.	TRBV6-5	11	TRBJ1-2	TGTGCCAGCAACACCAACTATGGCTACACCTTC	CASNTNYGYTF
.	.	TRBV5-1	15	TRBJ1-5	TGCGCCAGCAGCTTGGAGGGGGACAACAATCAGCCCCAGCATTTT	CASSLEGDNNQPQHF
TRBD2	.	TRBV2	15	TRBJ2-2	TGTGCCAGCAGAGGGACTAGCGGGTACACCGGGGAGCTGTTTTTT	CASRGTSGYTGELFF
.	.	TRBV7-2	14	TRBJ1-5	TGTGCCAGCAGCTTAGCGCCTTCATATCAGCCCCAGCATTTT	CASSLAPSYQPQHF
.	.	TRBV24-1	15	TRBJ1-3	TGTGCCACCAGTGACCCAGGCAACTCTGGAAACACCATATATTTT	CATSDPGNSGNTIYF
.	.	TRBV6-2/TRBV6-3	13	TRBJ2-5	TGTGCCAGCAGTCCGGCCCCGGACACAAATCAGTACTTC	CASSPAPDTNQYF
.	.	TRBV3-1/TRBV3-2	14	TRBJ1-1	TGTGCCAGCAGCCGACTGGGCATGAACACTGAAGCTTTCTTT	CASSRLGMNTEAFF
TRBD1	.	TRBV2	15	TRBJ1-1	TGTGCCAGCAGTGAACAGGGGGTGGTCAGGGCTGAAGCTTTCTTT	CASSEQGVVRAEAFF
TRBD2	.	TRBV10-1	12	TRBJ2-1	TGCGCCAGCAGTGCGGGGGGCAATGAGCAGTTCTTC	CASSAGGNEQFF
.	.	TRBV7-7	14	TRBJ2-5	TGTGCCAGCAGCCGGCGGGGGCCCCGGGAGACCCAGTACTTC	CASSRRGPRETQYF
.	once	TRBV7-8	15	TRBJ2-5	TGTGCCAGCAGCAAGAACTCGGGTCGGGCGGAGACCCAGTACTTC	CASSKNSGRAETQYF
.	once	TRBV27	17	TRBJ2-3	TGTGCCAGCAGGCGAAGCCTCAGACAGATGCGCACAGATACGCAGTATTTT	CASRRSLRQMRTDTQYF
.	once	TRBV29-1	12	TRBJ1-4	TGCAGCGTTCATTCCGGTAATGAAAAACTGTTTTTT	CSVHSGNEKLFF
.	.	TRBV7-3	14	TRBJ2-1	TGTGCCAGCAGCTTATCTAGGGCAAACAATGAGCAGTTCTTC	CASSLSRANNEQFF
.	.	TRBV9	15	TRBJ2-2	TGTGCCAGCAGCGTAGACGAGGGGATGGCCGGGGAGCTGTTTTTT	CASSVDEGMAGELFF
TRBD1	few	TRBV6-5	12	TRBJ1-1	TGTGCCAGCAGTTTGCCGGACAGGGTTGCTTTCTTT	CASSLPDRVAFF
.	.	TRBV7-8	18	TRBJ1-3	TGTGCCAGCAGCCCCCGCGTTGTCAGGGTTAGTCAGGTGGACACCATATATTTT	CASSPRVVRVSQVDTIYF
.	.	TRBV4-3	15	TRBJ1-6	TGCGCCAGCACCACGGACGCCTCGGCGGGTTCACCCCTCCACTTT	CASTTDASAGSPLHF
.	.	TRBV29-1	14	TRBJ1-2	TGCAGCGTTGAAGCAGCAGGGGTCAACTATGGCTACACCTTC	CSVEAAGVNYGYTF
.	.	TRBV5-3	21	TRBJ2-1	TGTGCCAGAAGCTTTCCCAACCCTGACCCGAGACTTGCGAGCTCCTACAATGAGCAGTTCTTC	CARSFPNPDPRLASSYNEQFF
.	.	TRBV3-1/TRBV3-2	14	TRBJ1-5	TGTGCCAGCAGCCAAGTGGGGCAGAATCAGCCCCAGCATTTT	CASSQVGQNQPQHF
.	.	TRBV19	14	TRBJ1-4	TGTGCCAGTACCGAAAGGGGGGGGAGCGAAAAACTGTTTTTT	CASTERGGSEKLFF
TRBD1	.	TRBV5-6	15	TRBJ1-5	TGTGCCAGCAGCTCGGGTGACAGGGTTCATCAGCCCCAGCATTTT	CASSSGDRVHQPQHF
.	.	TRBV12-5	16	TRBJ1-1	TGTGCTAGTGGTTTGTTAGGGGGAAGGGTGAACACTGAAGCTTTCTTT	CASGLLGGRVNTEAFF
TRBD1	.	TRBV5-1	15	TRBJ1-3	TGCGCCAGCAGCTTGGAACAGGGGGCTGGAAACACCATATATTTT	CASSLEQGAGNTIYF
TRBD1	.	TRBV5-6	16	TRBJ2-6	TGTGCCAGCAGCCAATTAACAGGGGCTGGGGCCAACGTCCTGACTTTC	CASSQLTGAGANVLTF
.	.	TRBV27	15	TRBJ2-2	TGTGCCAGCAGTTCGCCTAGCAGGGGACCCGGGGAGCTGTTTTTT	CASSSPSRGPGELFF
TRBD2	.	TRBV5-1	19	TRBJ2-2	TGCGCCAGCAGCTTGTCCGGGACTAGCGGGGGGGGAGCCACCGGGGAGCTGTTTTTT	CASSLSGTSGGGATGELFF